The clone carrying this T cell receptor (beta chain) was seen many times. CDR1 KGHSH and CDR2 LQKENI come from the germline V gene. The V gene lost 2 bases and the J gene lost 0 bases, with 4 bases spanning the gap. This CDR3 is 13 amino acids long. This sample is part of a study of neurological immune-mediated disorders. TCRdb fed the 5' RACE reads into MiXCR, producing one record per CDR3 protein. The sample yields about 80,000 distinct CDR3 sequences, 5% to 5.5% seen once. Material: PBMCs. The chain uses TRBV18 and TRBJ2-5; no clear D. This receptor was identified in a woman aged 25 to 39 with multiple sclerosis. Here the CDR3 DNA reads TGTGCCAGCTCACCAGGATACCAAGAGACCCAGTACTTC. Residues: CASSPGYQETQYF.